The present T cell receptor beta chain was sequenced within a study of blood T cell repertoires in COVID-19. This clone was picked up one time. The CDR3 runs 16 residues. The J segment lost 0 bases and the V segment lost 5 bases, leaving 6 bases of the junction unmatched. Germline values: CDR1 SEHNR, CDR2 FQNEAQ (reference sequence). TCRdb's table, derived via immunoSEQ multiplex PCR, lists solely in-frame clones and lacks some. Of more than 110,000 clones listed, about four fifths are singletons. The specimen was peripheral blood. V gene TRBV7-9 combines with J gene TRBJ2-7, with 11 bases aligning to TRBD2. This clonotype originated in a woman aged 80 or over in a cohort sampled during active or convalescent COVID-19. DNA for the CDR3: TGTGCCAGCAGCGGGTATAGCGGGGGGGCCTCCTACGAGCAGTACTTC. Residues: CASSGYSGGASYEQYF.